This TCR beta chain was captured in a study of blood T cells in healthy people across ages. From germline, CDR1 is MRHNA and CDR2 SNTAGT. With 8 bases removed from V and 8 bases from J, the gap between germline ends came to 24 bases. The CDR3 consists of 15 residues. About this clonotype: Its antigen is as yet unknown. This may stem from a read error, because a much larger clone lies one nucleotide away.

Findings and caveats of the study: A roughly linear age-dependent decrease characterized TCR beta diversity per million T cells.

Ranging in age from roughly 6 to 90, the donors were healthy Caucasian individuals from Russia. Then a second PCR, running about 7 to 11 cycles, was carried out with a sample-barcoded 5' primer and a J-beta primer mix. TCRdb reanalysed the 5' RACE reads using MiXCR and keeps one entry per CDR3 protein. The table lists about 640,000 distinct CDR3 sequences, 35% to 50% of them singletons. V usage is TRBV6-4 and J usage is TRBJ1-2; tentatively, D is TRBD1 (6 bases). This clonotype was sampled from a man older than 75 in good health. The sequenced sample was blood. CDR3 in amino acids: CASRITTGGGYGYTF. CDR3 coding DNA: TGTGCCAGCCGTATTACCACGGGAGGGGGTTACGGCTACACCTTC.